Detailed here is one T cell receptor (beta chain). The sample is drawn from a study of blood T cell repertoires in COVID-19. Overall study context: Donors in the United States, Italy and Spain gave samples during acute or convalescent COVID-19. T cells, B-cell-depleted T cells, or PBMCs provided the cDNA or gDNA that served as material.

The CDR3 length is 18 residues. CDR1 is SGHTA, CDR2 FQGNSA, per germline. The ends lost 0 bases at V and 5 bases at J; junction bases unmatched: 13. Original processing methods: From reference gene primer amplification, estimates of nucleated cell counts were derived. Repertoires were generated with immunoSEQ multiplex PCR, while TCRdb's copy carries only in-frame clones and drops some. That table supplies the V and J calls and clone size; D and trimming were determined from the DNA. The sample lists 85,000 to 100,000 clones, 70% to 85% occurring once. The chain is built from TRBV7-2 and TRBJ2-3, with 8 nucleotides matching TRBD2. The receptor was isolated from a woman in her sixties with acute or convalescent COVID-19. What was sequenced was peripheral blood. The CDR3 is CASSLARGGGGVGDTQYF. The CDR3 nucleotides are TGTGCCAGCAGCTTAGCTCGGGGGGGTGGCGGGGTCGGAGATACGCAGTATTTT.